One sample yielded the 27 T cell receptor beta chains listed below, sequenced in a study of radiotherapy plus CTLA-4 blockade in lung cancer. Assay: immunoSEQ multiplex PCR; the TCRdb copy retains only in-frame clones and omits some. The table includes about 77,000 clones, roughly 80% detected once. The sequencing here drew on peripheral blood, taken from a patient treated with radiotherapy plus ipilimumab. These receptor sequences come from a human donor with non-small cell lung cancer whose response to radiotherapy plus ipilimumab could not be evaluated.

V usage is TRBV5-1 and J usage is TRBJ2-1; 13 nucleotides agree with TRBD2. V gave up 6 bases and J gave up 8 bases; unmatched junction bases: 5. CDR1 and CDR2 (germline): SGHRS, YFSETQ. The CDR3 consists of 14 residues. CDR3 nucleotide sequence: TGCGCCAGCACCACTAGCGGGGGGGAGGATGAGCAGTTCTTC. Protein sequence: CASTTSGGEDEQFF.

The V and J genes are TRBV19 and TRBJ2-7, with TRBD1 matching over 7 bases. Trimming cost V 3 bases and J 2 bases; bases outside gene matches: 4. Germline V gives CDR1 LNHDA, CDR2 SQIVND (reference sequence). The CDR3 is 14 amino acids. In DNA, the CDR3 is TGTGCCAGTAGTATTCAGGGGGTACCCTACGAGCAGTACTTC. It encodes CASSIQGVPYEQYF.

The rearrangement uses TRBV5-1 and TRBJ2-7, with 9 bases lining up with TRBD1. The germline gives CDR1 SGHRS, CDR2 YFSETQ. The CDR3 sequence is 15 residues long. The V and J ends lost 1 base and 5 bases, in that order; junction bases with no gene match: 7. CDR3 DNA sequence: TGCGCCAGCAGCTTGAGGGACAGGGAGTTCCACGAGCAGTACTTC. Amino acid sequence: CASSLRDREFHEQYF.

The gene calls are TRBV9 and TRBJ2-5; 9 bases agree with TRBD1. The CDR3 has 17 residues. Germline V gene data show CDR1 as SGDLS and CDR2 as YYNGEE. J was trimmed by 5 bases and V by 4 bases; bases with no gene match: 15. The CDR3 region is CASSLTPGQGSVETQYF. In DNA form, the CDR3 reads TGTGCCAGCAGCCTAACCCCGGGACAGGGATCAGTGGAGACCCAGTACTTC.

V is TRBV13 and J is TRBJ2-3; D gene unclear. V was shortened by 6 bases and J by 7 bases, with 23 bases between the two germline ends. Germline CDR1 is PRHDT and CDR2 is FYEKMQ (reference sequence). This CDR3 is 16 amino acids long. This chain's CDR3 is CASRPAAMVAGYTQYF. The CDR3 DNA reads as TGTGCCAGCAGACCCGCGGCCATGGTAGCCGGGTATACGCAGTATTTT.

J is TRBJ2-2 and V is TRBV13; TRBD2 matches at 12 bases. J was trimmed by 2 bases and V by 5 bases; bases with no gene match: 3. Germline V lookup: CDR1 PRHDT, CDR2 FYEKMQ (reference sequence). The CDR3 has 16 residues. CDR3 residues: CASSVGLAGNTGELFF. DNA of the CDR3: TGTGCCAGCAGCGTTGGACTAGCGGGAAACACCGGGGAGCTGTTTTTT.

The chain carries TRBV6-5 and TRBJ2-7; D is uncertain. V lost 3 bases to trimming and J lost 3 bases, with 15 bases between them. This CDR3 has 15 amino acids. Germline values: CDR1 MNHEY, CDR2 SVGAGI. The chain's CDR3 is CASSYASTTDYEQYF. The CDR3 bases are TGTGCCAGCAGTTATGCCTCGACCACAGACTACGAGCAGTACTTC.

V is TRBV27 and J is TRBJ2-5; D may be TRBD2 (5 bases). This CDR3 has 11 residues. CDR1 MNHEY and CDR2 SMNVEV come from the germline V gene (reference sequence). The V end lost 8 bases, the J end lost 5 bases, and 9 bases lay between the germline ends. The CDR3 bases are TGTGCCAGCCAACTAGGGGAGACCCAGTACTTC. This gives the protein CASQLGETQYF.

The rearrangement uses TRBV5-5 and TRBJ2-3; 9 nucleotides align to TRBD1. The ends lost 2 bases at V and 5 bases at J; junction bases unmatched: 12. CDR3 length: 17 residues. Germline V gene lookup returns CDR1 SGHKS and CDR2 YYEKEE (reference sequence). The CDR3 DNA reads TGTGCCAGCAGCTTAGGCCCTTCCGGGACAGGGAGAGATACGCAGTATTTT. It is translated as CASSLGPSGTGRDTQYF.

The chain links TRBV18 to TRBJ1-2, with 11 nucleotides matching TRBD1. Germline CDR1 reads KGHSH; CDR2 reads LQKENI. The CDR3 length is 16 residues. V dropped 6 bases and J dropped 0; count of bases not matched to a gene: 6. CDR3 DNA sequence: TGTGCCAGCTCCCGTGGACAGGGGGCTTCTAACTATGGCTACACCTTC. Translated, it gives CASSRGQGASNYGYTF.

The chain is built from TRBV27 and TRBJ2-5, with 13 bases that match TRBD2. The CDR3 spans 16 residues. V dropped 5 bases and J dropped 5; count of bases not matched to a gene: 8. Germline V gives CDR1 MNHEY, CDR2 SMNVEV (reference sequence). CDR3 nucleotide sequence: TGTGCCAGCAGTCACCAACTAGCGGGGGGGAGGGAGACCCAGTACTTC. Translation: CASSHQLAGGRETQYF.

The chain links TRBV28 to TRBJ1-3; no definite D call. The CDR3 sequence is 17 residues long. Deletions cut 4 bases from V and 0 bases from J, with 16 bases between. CDR1 and CDR2 from the germline V gene are MDHEN and SYDVKM. The CDR3: CASSSDPRLLSGNTIYF. CDR3 DNA sequence: TGTGCCAGCAGTTCCGATCCCAGACTCCTCTCTGGAAACACCATATATTTT.

The chain employs TRBV7-2 and TRBJ1-2; TRBD1 matches 8 bases. The trim removed 1 base at V and 3 bases at J, leaving 13 bases unmatched. There are 18 residues in the CDR3. Germline V gene sequence: CDR1 SGHTA, CDR2 FQGNSA. Here the CDR3 DNA reads TGTGCCAGCAGCTTAGGAACCGGGTCGGGACAGGTGGACTATGGCTACACCTTC. Protein: CASSLGTGSGQVDYGYTF.

This clone was seen more than once but under ten times. CDR3 bases: TGTGCCAGCAGACCGATAGGGGGGGCGTACGAGCAGTACTTC. Translating it yields CASRPIGGAYEQYF. The V and J genes are TRBV6-1 and TRBJ2-7; weak D call: TRBD2 (7 bases). Germline assignment: CDR1 MNHNS and CDR2 SASEGT. Trimming cost V 6 bases and J 4 bases, with 16 bases left between them. This CDR3 is 14 amino acids long.

This clone appeared a few times. The chain combines TRBV28 with TRBJ1-5, with 8 nucleotides matching TRBD1. J was trimmed by 2 bases and V by 5 bases; bases with no gene match: 2. The CDR3 runs to 14 residues. Germline CDR1 reads MDHEN; CDR2 reads SYDVKM. The CDR3 DNA is TGTGCCAGCAGTCCGGGACAGGGCAATCAGCCCCAGCATTTT. Protein: CASSPGQGNQPQHF.

This rearrangement joins TRBV19 to TRBJ1-1, with TRBD1 matching 8 bases. V lost 5 bases to trimming and J lost 5 bases; unmatched junction nucleotides: 7. The CDR3 length is 14 residues. Germline V gene data show CDR1 as LNHDA and CDR2 as SQIVND (reference sequence). Here the CDR3 reads CASSSQGARTEAFF. The CDR3, as DNA: TGTGCCAGTAGTTCCCAGGGGGCACGGACTGAAGCTTTCTTT.

The chain recombines TRBV7-8 with TRBJ2-7, with unresolved D. Germline assignment: CDR1 SGHVS and CDR2 FQNEAQ. The CDR3 extends over 14 amino acids. V lost 0 bases, J lost 0 bases, and 6 bases lay in between. Here the CDR3 DNA reads TGTGCCAGCAGCTTAGCGGCAACCTCCTACGAGCAGTACTTC. As protein: CASSLAATSYEQYF. The full variable domain, its missing parts supplied by reference TRBV7-8 and TRBJ2-7, is GAGVSQSPRYKVAKRGQDVALRCDPISGHVSLFWYQQALGQGPEFLTYFQNEAQLDKSGLPSDRFFAERPEGSVSTLKIQRTQQEDSAVYLCASSLAATSYEQYFGPGTRLTVT.

V gene TRBV6-1 combines with J gene TRBJ2-2; weak D call: TRBD2 (6 bases). CDR1 MNHNS and CDR2 SASEGT come from the germline V gene. V was shortened by 5 bases and J by 3 bases, with 13 bases between the two germline ends. The CDR3 totals 15 residues. In DNA form, the CDR3 reads TGTGCCAGCAGTTTTTCTGGAGGGGACACCGGGGAGCTGTTTTTT. This translates into CASSFSGGDTGELFF.

This clone was detected a few times. The chain combines TRBV4-1 with TRBJ2-1; D is ambiguous. The germline CDR1 and CDR2 sequences are MGHRA and YSYEKL. CDR3 length: 11 residues. V lost 1 base and J 11 bases, leaving 6 bases between the germline ends. CDR3 sequence: CASSQARKQFF. Here the CDR3 DNA reads TGCGCCAGCAGCCAAGCCAGGAAGCAGTTCTTC.

The rearrangement uses TRBV10-1 and TRBJ2-3, with a weak D call TRBD1 (5 bases). This CDR3 has 14 residues. Germline V gives CDR1 WNHNN, CDR2 SYGVQD (reference sequence). The V end lost 1 base, the J end lost 0 bases, and 5 bases lay between the germline ends. The DNA of the CDR3 is TGCGCCAGCAGTGAGTGGGGCAGCACAGATACGCAGTATTTT. Amino acid sequence: CASSEWGSTDTQYF.

The V and J genes are TRBV4-1 and TRBJ2-1; D is unclear. Germline V gene sequence: CDR1 MGHRA, CDR2 YSYEKL. The CDR3 has 16 amino acids. Trimming took 0 bases from V and 7 from J, leaving 16 bases between them. CDR3 in DNA: TGCGCCAGCAGCCAAGAAGGCGGATCCACCTGGAATGAGCAGTTCTTC. Its translation: CASSQEGGSTWNEQFF.

The chain links TRBV21-1 to TRBJ2-5; no DNA check was done on the table's D call, TRBD1. TRBV21-1 constitutes a pseudogene. The CDR3 length is 15 residues. As DNA, the CDR3 is TGTGCCAGCAGCAAAGCGCAGACCCTCCAGGTGACCCAGTACTTC. It encodes CASSKAQTLQVTQYF.

The J gene is TRBJ2-5, the V gene TRBV20-1; maybe TRBD1 (6 bases). The tail of the sequence fits TRBJ2-7 better, so the J call may be wrong. CDR3 length equals 11 residues. CDR1 DFQATT and CDR2 SNEGSKA come from the germline V gene (reference sequence). CDR3 in amino acids: CSAEDRDEQYF. In DNA, the CDR3 is TGCAGTGCCGAGGACAGAGACGAGCAGTACTTC.

J is TRBJ2-5 and V is TRBV18, with D possibly matching TRBD1 (5 bases). The last part of the DNA fits TRBJ2-7 better; the J call may be wrong. In germline, CDR1 is KGHSH, CDR2 LQKENI. CDR3 length equals 15 residues. The DNA for the CDR3 is TGTGCCAGCTCACCGGTGCGGACAACCACCTACGAGCAGTACTTC. Encoded protein: CASSPVRTTTYEQYF.

This clone is a singleton in its sample. The rearrangement links TRBV19 to TRBJ1-6, with TRBD1 identical over 7 bases. Germline assignment: CDR1 LNHDA and CDR2 SQIVND (reference sequence). The CDR3 runs 14 residues. The ends lost 6 bases at V and 3 bases at J; junction bases unmatched: 2. CDR3 protein: CASSPGGYNSPLHF. CDR3 DNA: TGTGCCAGTAGCCCAGGGGGCTATAATTCACCCCTCCACTTT.

The table lists this clone with a count of one. The chain recombines TRBV4-3 with TRBJ2-2; 11 nucleotides line up with TRBD2. The CDR3 has 15 amino acids. Germline CDR1 is LGHNA and CDR2 is YSLEER. V gave up 4 bases and J gave up 4 bases; unmatched junction bases: 2. The DNA of the CDR3 is TGCGCCAGCAGCCCCGGACTAGCGGGCACCGGGGAGCTGTTTTTT. It yields the protein CASSPGLAGTGELFF.

DNA of the CDR3: TGTGCCAGCAGCGCCTTTTCCACCGGGGAGCTGTTTTTT. Amino acids: CASSAFSTGELFF. This chain links TRBV9 with TRBJ2-2; D call uncertain. V dropped 3 bases and J dropped 4 bases, with 7 bases sitting between them. The germline V gene has CDR1 SGDLS and CDR2 YYNGEE. There are 13 residues in the CDR3.